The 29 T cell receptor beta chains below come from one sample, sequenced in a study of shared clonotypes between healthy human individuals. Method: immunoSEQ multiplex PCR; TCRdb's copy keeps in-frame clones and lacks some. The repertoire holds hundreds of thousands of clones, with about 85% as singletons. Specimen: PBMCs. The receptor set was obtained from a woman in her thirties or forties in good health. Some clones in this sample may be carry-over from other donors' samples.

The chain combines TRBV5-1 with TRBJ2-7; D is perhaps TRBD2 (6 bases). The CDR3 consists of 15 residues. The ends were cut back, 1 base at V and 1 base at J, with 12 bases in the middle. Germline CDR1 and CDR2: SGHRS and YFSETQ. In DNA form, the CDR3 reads TGCGCCAGCAGCTTGTCCCGGGACTCGTCCTACGAGCAGTACTTC. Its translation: CASSLSRDSSYEQYF.

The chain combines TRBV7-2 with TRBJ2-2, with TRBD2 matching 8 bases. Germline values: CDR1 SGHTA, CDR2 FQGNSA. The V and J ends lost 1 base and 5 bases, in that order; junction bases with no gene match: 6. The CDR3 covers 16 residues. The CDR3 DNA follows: TGTGCCAGCAGCTTAGGTAGAGCGGGAGTAACCGGGGAGCTGTTTTTT. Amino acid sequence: CASSLGRAGVTGELFF.

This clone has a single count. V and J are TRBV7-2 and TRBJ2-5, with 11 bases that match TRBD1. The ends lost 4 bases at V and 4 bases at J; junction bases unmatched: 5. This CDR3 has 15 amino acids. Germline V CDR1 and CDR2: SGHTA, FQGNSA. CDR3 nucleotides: TGTGCCAGCAGCTCTCGGACAGGGGGCCGAGAGACCCAGTACTTC. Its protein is CASSSRTGGRETQYF.

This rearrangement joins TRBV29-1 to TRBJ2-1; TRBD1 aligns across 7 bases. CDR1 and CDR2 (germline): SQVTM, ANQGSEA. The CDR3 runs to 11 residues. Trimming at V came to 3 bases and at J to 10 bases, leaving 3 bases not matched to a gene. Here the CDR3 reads CSVDRQGEQFF. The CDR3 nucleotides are TGCAGCGTTGACAGACAGGGAGAGCAGTTCTTC.

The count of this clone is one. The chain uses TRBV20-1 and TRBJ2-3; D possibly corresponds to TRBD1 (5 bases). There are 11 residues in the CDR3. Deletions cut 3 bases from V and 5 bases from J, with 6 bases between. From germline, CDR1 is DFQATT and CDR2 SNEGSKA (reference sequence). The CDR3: CSARGRDTQYF. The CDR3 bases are TGCAGTGCTAGGGGGCGAGATACGCAGTATTTT.

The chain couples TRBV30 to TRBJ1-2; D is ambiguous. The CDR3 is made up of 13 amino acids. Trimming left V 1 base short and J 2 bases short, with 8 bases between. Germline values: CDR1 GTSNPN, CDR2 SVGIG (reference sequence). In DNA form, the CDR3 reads TGTGCCTGGAGTGGAGGGTTGAACTATGGCTACACCTTC. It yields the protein CAWSGGLNYGYTF.

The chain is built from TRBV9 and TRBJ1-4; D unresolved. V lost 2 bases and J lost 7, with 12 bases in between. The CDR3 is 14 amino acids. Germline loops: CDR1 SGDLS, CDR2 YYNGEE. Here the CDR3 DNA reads TGTGCCAGCAGCGTTGGTCCCTTGACTGAAAAACTGTTTTTT. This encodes CASSVGPLTEKLFF.

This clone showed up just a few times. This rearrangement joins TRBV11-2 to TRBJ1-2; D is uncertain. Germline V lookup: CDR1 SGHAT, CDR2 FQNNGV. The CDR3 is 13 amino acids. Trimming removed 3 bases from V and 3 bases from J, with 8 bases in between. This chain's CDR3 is CASSLTFDYGYTF. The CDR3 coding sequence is TGTGCCAGCAGCTTGACATTCGACTATGGCTACACCTTC.

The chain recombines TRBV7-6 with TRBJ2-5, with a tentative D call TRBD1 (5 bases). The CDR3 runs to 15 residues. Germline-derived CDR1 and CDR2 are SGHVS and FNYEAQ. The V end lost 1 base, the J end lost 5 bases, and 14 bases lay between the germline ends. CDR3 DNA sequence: TGTGCCAGCAGCTTAGACTTGGACATCATTGAGACCCAGTACTTC. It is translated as CASSLDLDIIETQYF. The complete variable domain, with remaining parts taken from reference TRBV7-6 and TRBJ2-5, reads GAGVSQSPRYKVTKRGQDVALRCDPISGHVSLYWYRQALGQGPEFLTYFNYEAQQDKSGLPNDRFSAERPEGSISTLTIQRTEQRDSAMYRCASSLDLDIIETQYFGPGTRLLVL.

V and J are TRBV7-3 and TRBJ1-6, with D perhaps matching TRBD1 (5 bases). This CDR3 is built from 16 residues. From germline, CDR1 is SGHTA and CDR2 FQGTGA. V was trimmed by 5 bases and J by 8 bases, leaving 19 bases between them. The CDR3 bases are TGTGCCAGCAGCCTACGCGGGGCGGCTTCGGATTCACCCCTCCACTTT. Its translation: CASSLRGAASDSPLHF.

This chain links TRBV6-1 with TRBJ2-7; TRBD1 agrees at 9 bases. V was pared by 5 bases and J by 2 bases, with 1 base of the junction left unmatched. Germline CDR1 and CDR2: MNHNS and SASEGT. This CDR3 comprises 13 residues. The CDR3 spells CASSNRGPYEQYF. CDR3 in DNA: TGTGCCAGCAGTAACAGGGGGCCCTACGAGCAGTACTTC.

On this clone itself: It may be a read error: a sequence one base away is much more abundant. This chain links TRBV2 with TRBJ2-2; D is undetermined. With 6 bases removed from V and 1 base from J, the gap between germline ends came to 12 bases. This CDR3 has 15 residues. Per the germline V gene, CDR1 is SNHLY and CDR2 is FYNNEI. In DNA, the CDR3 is TGTGCCAGCAGGCTCGCGATTGGGAACACCGGGGAGCTGTTTTTT. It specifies CASRLAIGNTGELFF.

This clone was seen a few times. Written as DNA, the CDR3 is TGTGCCACCAGCAGAAGGGATCAGCCCCAGCATTTT. Translating gives CATSRRDQPQHF. V is TRBV15 and J is TRBJ1-5; D gene ambiguous. Looked up from germline, CDR1 is LNHNV and CDR2 is YYDKDF (reference sequence). Trimming pared 2 bases from V and 5 bases from J, leaving 4 bases between. The CDR3 sequence is 12 residues long.

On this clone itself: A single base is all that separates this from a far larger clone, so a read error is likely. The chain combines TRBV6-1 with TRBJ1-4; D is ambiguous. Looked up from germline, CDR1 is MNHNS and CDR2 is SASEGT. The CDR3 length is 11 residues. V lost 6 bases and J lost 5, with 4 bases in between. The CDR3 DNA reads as TGTGCCAGCAGGCAAAATGAAAAACTGTTTTTT. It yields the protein CASRQNEKLFF.

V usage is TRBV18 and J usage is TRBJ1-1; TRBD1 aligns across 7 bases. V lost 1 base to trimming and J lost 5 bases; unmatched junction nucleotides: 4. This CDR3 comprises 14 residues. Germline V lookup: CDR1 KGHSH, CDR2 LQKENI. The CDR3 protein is CASSPLTGVTEAFF. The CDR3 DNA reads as TGTGCCAGCTCACCACTTACAGGGGTTACTGAAGCTTTCTTT.

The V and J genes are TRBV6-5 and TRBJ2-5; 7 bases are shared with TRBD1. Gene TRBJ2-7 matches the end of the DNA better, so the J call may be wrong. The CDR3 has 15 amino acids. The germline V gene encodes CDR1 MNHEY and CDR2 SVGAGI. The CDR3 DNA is TGTGCCAGCAGTACCTACAGGGGTGGGTCCTACGAGCAGTACTTC. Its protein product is CASSTYRGGSYEQYF.

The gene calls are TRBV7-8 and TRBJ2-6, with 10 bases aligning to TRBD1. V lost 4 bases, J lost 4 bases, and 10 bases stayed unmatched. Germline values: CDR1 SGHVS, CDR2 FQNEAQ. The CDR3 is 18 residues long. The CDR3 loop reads CASSWIRDRGPGANVLTF. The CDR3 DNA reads TGTGCCAGCAGCTGGATCCGGGACAGGGGTCCAGGGGCCAACGTCCTGACTTTC.

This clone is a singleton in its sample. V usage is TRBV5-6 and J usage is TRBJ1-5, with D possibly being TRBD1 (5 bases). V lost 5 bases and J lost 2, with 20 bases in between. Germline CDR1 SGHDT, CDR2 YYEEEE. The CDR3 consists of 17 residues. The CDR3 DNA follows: TGTGCCAGCAGTCAGGGCACTGGGGGACGGGGCAATCAGCCCCAGCATTTT. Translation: CASSQGTGGRGNQPQHF.

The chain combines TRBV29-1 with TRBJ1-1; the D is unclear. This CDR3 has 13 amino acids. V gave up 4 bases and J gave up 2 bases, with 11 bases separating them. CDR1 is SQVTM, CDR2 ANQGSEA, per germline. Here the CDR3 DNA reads TGCAGCGTTGCTGGGTCTACTAACACTGAAGCTTTCTTT. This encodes CSVAGSTNTEAFF.

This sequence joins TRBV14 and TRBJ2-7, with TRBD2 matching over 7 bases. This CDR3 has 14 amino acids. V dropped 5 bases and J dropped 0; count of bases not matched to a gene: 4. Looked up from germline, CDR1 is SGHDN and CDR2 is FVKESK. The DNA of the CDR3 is TGTGCCAGCAGCTCTAGCGGCCCCTCCTACGAGCAGTACTTC. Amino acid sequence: CASSSSGPSYEQYF.

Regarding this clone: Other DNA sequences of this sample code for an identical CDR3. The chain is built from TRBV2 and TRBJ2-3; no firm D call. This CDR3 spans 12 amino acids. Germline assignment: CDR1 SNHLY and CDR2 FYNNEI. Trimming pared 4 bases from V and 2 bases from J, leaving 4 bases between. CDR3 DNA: TGTGCCAGCAGTGTGGACACAGATACGCAGTATTTT. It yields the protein CASSVDTDTQYF.

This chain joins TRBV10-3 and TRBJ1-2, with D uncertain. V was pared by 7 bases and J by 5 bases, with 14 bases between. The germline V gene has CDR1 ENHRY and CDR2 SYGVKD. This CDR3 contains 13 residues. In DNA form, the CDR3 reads TGTGCCATCATGGACGTCTTATGGTATGGCTACACCTTC. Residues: CAIMDVLWYGYTF.

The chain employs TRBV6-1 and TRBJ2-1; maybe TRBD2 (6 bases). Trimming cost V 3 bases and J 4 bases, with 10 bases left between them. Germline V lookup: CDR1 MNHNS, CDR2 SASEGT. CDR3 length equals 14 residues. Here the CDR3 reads CASSDPGGYNEQFF. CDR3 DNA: TGTGCCAGCAGTGACCCTGGGGGGTACAATGAGCAGTTCTTC.

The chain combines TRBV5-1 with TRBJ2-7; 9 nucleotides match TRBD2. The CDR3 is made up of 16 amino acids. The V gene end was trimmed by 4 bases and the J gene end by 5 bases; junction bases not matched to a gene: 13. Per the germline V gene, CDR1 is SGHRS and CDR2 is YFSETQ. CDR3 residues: CASSRDGLARRNEQYF. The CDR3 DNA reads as TGCGCCAGCAGCCGGGACGGACTAGCGAGGAGAAACGAGCAGTACTTC.

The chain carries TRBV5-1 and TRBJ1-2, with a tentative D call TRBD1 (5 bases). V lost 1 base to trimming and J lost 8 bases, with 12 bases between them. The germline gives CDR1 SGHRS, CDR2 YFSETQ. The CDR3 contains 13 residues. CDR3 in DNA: TGCGCCAGCAGCTTGAGGGGCACCGAGGGCTACACCTTC. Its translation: CASSLRGTEGYTF.

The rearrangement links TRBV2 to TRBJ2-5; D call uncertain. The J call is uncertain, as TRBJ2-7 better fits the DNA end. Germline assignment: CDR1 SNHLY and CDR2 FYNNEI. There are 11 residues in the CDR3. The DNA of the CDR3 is TGTGCCAGCAGACTTAACTACGAGCAGTACTTC. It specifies CASRLNYEQYF.

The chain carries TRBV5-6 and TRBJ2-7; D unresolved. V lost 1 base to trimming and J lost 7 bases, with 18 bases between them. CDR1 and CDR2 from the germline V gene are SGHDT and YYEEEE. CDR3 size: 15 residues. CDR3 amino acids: CASSLLVVPTREQYF. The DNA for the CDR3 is TGTGCCAGCAGCTTGTTGGTGGTCCCTACTCGGGAGCAGTACTTC. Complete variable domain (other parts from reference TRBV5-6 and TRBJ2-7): DAGVTQSPTHLIKTRGQQVTLRCSPKSGHDTVSWYQQALGQGPQFIFQYYEEEERQRGNFPDRFSGHQFPNYSSELNVNALLLGDSALYLCASSLLVVPTREQYFGPGTRLTVT.

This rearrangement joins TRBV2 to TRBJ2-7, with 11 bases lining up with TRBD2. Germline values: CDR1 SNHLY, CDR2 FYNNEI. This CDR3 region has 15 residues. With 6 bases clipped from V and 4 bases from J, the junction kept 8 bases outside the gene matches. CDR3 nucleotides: TGTGCCAGCAGCGTAGCGGGAGGGCCGAGGTACGAGCAGTACTTC. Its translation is CASSVAGGPRYEQYF.

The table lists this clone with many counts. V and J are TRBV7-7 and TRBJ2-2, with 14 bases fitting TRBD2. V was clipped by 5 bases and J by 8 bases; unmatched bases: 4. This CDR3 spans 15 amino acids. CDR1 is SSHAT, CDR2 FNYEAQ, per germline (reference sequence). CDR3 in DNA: TGTGCCAGCAGCCCGGGACTAGCGGGAGTGGGGGAGCTGTTTTTT. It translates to CASSPGLAGVGELFF.